This T cell receptor (beta chain) was documented in a study of T cell repertoires in aging, cancer and after chemotherapy. This clonotype is medium-sized. Antigen specificity is unknown. TRB rearrangements spanning V, D and J were amplified using mixed TRB-A/B primers. TCRdb independently ran MiXCR on the multiplex PCR reads; one entry per CDR3 protein. Of 10,000 to 15,000 distinct CDR3 sequences listed, roughly 35% are singletons. V lost 11 bases and J 0 bases, leaving 7 bases between the germline ends. Per germline, CDR1 LNHDA and CDR2 SQIVND (reference sequence). This CDR3 contains 12 residues. TCR beta rearrangements were amplified from peripheral blood genomic DNA. General study results and limits: Immunological memory after chemotherapy cannot be judged from the repertoire data. Median generation probability rose over the chemotherapy interval in each cancer cohort, suggesting rebound thymic output.

The J gene is TRBJ2-2, the V gene TRBV19, with D possibly being TRBD2 (5 bases). Input material: blood. This TCR derives from a human donor in good health. The donor label of this sample is uncertain. The chain's CDR3 is CAGSTNTGELFF. The CDR3 DNA reads TGTGCCGGGAGCACGAACACCGGGGAGCTGTTTTTT.